A single sample gave rise to the 26 T cell receptor beta chains below, sequenced in a study of graft-versus-host responses after intestinal transplantation. The antigens of these receptors remain unknown. Assay used: immunoSEQ multiplex PCR; TCRdb lists only in-frame clones, some missing. The sample holds fewer than 150,000 clones; around 94% are singletons and the top ten take 0.16%. The sample in question was unstimulated CD4+ T cells sorted from spleen or lymph node cells, obtained before intestinal transplant. The receptors were sampled from a human donor who received an intestinal transplant.

J is TRBJ2-7 and V is TRBV5-4; D uncertain. With 0 bases removed from V and 6 bases from J, the gap between germline ends came to 10 bases. The germline V gene encodes CDR1 SGHNT and CDR2 YYREEE (reference sequence). The CDR3 contains 13 residues. CDR3 bases: TGTGCCAGCAGCTTGGTGGCAGGTGGCGAGCAGTACTTC. Translating gives CASSLVAGGEQYF.

The chain joins TRBV18 to TRBJ2-2, with D hard to call. This CDR3 is built from 12 residues. CDR1 is KGHSH and CDR2 is LQKENI in the germline V gene. V shed 4 bases and J shed 3 bases, with 3 bases lying between them. Here the CDR3 DNA reads TGTGCCAGCTCACAGGACACCGGGGAGCTGTTTTTT. Its protein is CASSQDTGELFF.

The rearrangement links TRBV2 to TRBJ2-2, with D maybe TRBD1 (5 bases). Germline-derived CDR1 and CDR2 are SNHLY and FYNNEI. The CDR3 length is 15 residues. V was trimmed by 3 bases and J by 6 bases, leaving 14 bases between them. CDR3 in DNA: TGTGCCAGCAGTGAGGGCCAGGGTGGGGCCGGGGAGCTGTTTTTT. Residues: CASSEGQGGAGELFF.

V and J are TRBV6-1 and TRBJ2-7; perhaps TRBD2 as D (5 bases). The CDR3 is 14 amino acids. V gave up 0 bases and J gave up 5 bases, with 11 bases separating them. Germline values: CDR1 MNHNS, CDR2 SASEGT. CDR3 sequence (DNA): TGTGCCAGCAGTGAAGCGGGTTCGGGGAACGAGCAGTACTTC. Protein product: CASSEAGSGNEQYF.

This chain uses TRBV11-3 with TRBJ2-2; 9 bases fit TRBD1. There are 16 residues in the CDR3. The ends lost 5 bases at V and 0 bases at J; junction bases unmatched: 4. Germline CDR1 reads SGHNT; CDR2 reads YENEEA. CDR3 sequence: CASSPRQGANTGELFF. CDR3 bases: TGTGCCAGCAGCCCACGACAGGGGGCGAACACCGGGGAGCTGTTTTTT.

This rearrangement joins TRBV2 to TRBJ1-2, with 12 bases aligning to TRBD1. Losses at the gene ends were 6 bases for V and 6 bases for J; bases not matched to a gene: 5. The CDR3 is 14 amino acids. The germline CDR1 and CDR2 sequences are SNHLY and FYNNEI. The CDR3 nucleotides read TGTGCCAGCAGGCCCGGGACAGGGGGCGATGGCTACACCTTC. This encodes CASRPGTGGDGYTF.

The chain employs TRBV27 and TRBJ2-2; the match to TRBD1 covers 12 bases. The CDR3 sequence is 17 residues long. Losses at the gene ends were 2 bases for V and 6 bases for J; bases not matched to a gene: 7. CDR1 is MNHEY and CDR2 is SMNVEV in the germline V gene (reference sequence). This CDR3 reads CASSLRGTGGGAGELFF. The CDR3 nucleotides read TGTGCCAGCAGTTTAAGGGGGACAGGGGGCGGTGCCGGGGAGCTGTTTTTT.

This chain connects TRBV6-1 to TRBJ2-7; the D gene is possibly TRBD1 (5 bases). Germline assignment: CDR1 MNHNS and CDR2 SASEGT. Trimming shortened V by 5 bases and J by 4 bases, and 9 bases separated the two germline ends. The CDR3 sequence is 12 residues long. The DNA of the CDR3 is TGTGCCAGCAGTACCGACAGTTACGAGCAGTACTTC. Protein: CASSTDSYEQYF.

This chain links TRBV5-1 with TRBJ2-2; tentatively, D is TRBD1 (6 bases). This CDR3 spans 15 amino acids. V was cut by 4 bases and J by 1 base, with 11 bases left in between. CDR1 is SGHRS and CDR2 is YFSETQ in the germline V gene. CDR3 protein: CASSPPGQNTGELFF. CDR3 nucleotides: TGCGCCAGCAGCCCGCCGGGACAGAACACCGGGGAGCTGTTTTTT.

This clone was found a few times. The gene calls are TRBV2 and TRBJ2-1, with 9 bases that match TRBD2. J gave up 2 bases and V 5 bases, and 10 bases lay outside the gene matches. The CDR3 is 17 residues long. CDR1 and CDR2 from the germline V gene are SNHLY and FYNNEI. CDR3 in DNA: TGTGCCAGCAGTCTTCGGTTGCTAGCGGGAACCTACAATGAGCAGTTCTTC. Translated: CASSLRLLAGTYNEQFF.

The CDR3 here is CASSYFAGGVQETQYF. In DNA form, the CDR3 reads TGTGCCAGCAGTTACTTTGCGGGGGGGGTCCAAGAGACCCAGTACTTC. The chain joins TRBV6-5 to TRBJ2-5; 9 bases align to TRBD2. V lost 1 base to trimming and J lost 1 base; unmatched junction nucleotides: 4. From germline, CDR1 is MNHEY and CDR2 SVGAGI. CDR3 length: 16 residues.

The V call is TRBV7-8, the J call TRBJ1-2; a weak D match, TRBD1 (5 bases). V was pared by 4 bases and J by 8 bases, with 17 bases between. The CDR3 sequence is 14 residues long. Germline CDR1 SGHVS, CDR2 FQNEAQ. CDR3 DNA: TGTGCCAGCAGCTGGACTGGGGGTGTCGAGGGCTACACCTTC. As protein: CASSWTGGVEGYTF.

The CDR3 coding sequence is TGTGCCAGCAGCGTAGTCCCCACAGGGGGTGCTAACTATGGCTACACCTTC. Its translation: CASSVVPTGGANYGYTF. The chain recombines TRBV9 with TRBJ1-2, with 8 bases fitting TRBD1. Losses at the gene ends were 0 bases for V and 0 bases for J; bases not matched to a gene: 7. The CDR3 has 17 residues. CDR1 is SGDLS and CDR2 is YYNGEE in the germline V gene.

V gene TRBV19 combines with J gene TRBJ1-5; the match to TRBD1 covers 8 bases. The CDR3 runs to 14 residues. Unmatched junction bases numbered 4, after V lost 4 bases and J lost 5 bases. Germline V gene lookup returns CDR1 LNHDA and CDR2 SQIVND (reference sequence). CDR3 amino acids: CASSNHRGDQPQHF. In DNA form, the CDR3 reads TGTGCCAGTAGTAATCACAGGGGGGATCAGCCCCAGCATTTT. Drawing the rest from reference TRBV19 and TRBJ1-5, the complete variable domain is DGGITQSPKYLFRKEGQNVTLSCEQNLNHDAMYWYRQDPGQGLRLIYYSQIVNDFQKGDIAEGYSVSREKKESFPLTVTSAQKNPTAFYLCASSNHRGDQPQHFGDGTRLSIL.

The rearrangement links TRBV6-5 to TRBJ2-5; TRBD2 matches at 14 bases. The J call may be incorrect, as the DNA end agrees better with TRBJ2-7. Germline V gene lookup returns CDR1 MNHEY and CDR2 SVGAGI. The CDR3 spans 15 residues. The CDR3: CASSRGLAGGYEQYF. CDR3 sequence (DNA): TGTGCCAGCAGCCGCGGACTAGCGGGGGGTTACGAGCAGTACTTC.

The chain is built from TRBV4-1 and TRBJ1-5; D remains unclear. The CDR3 has 15 residues. CDR1 MGHRA and CDR2 YSYEKL come from the germline V gene. Trimming removed 1 base from V and 0 bases from J, with 7 bases in between. CDR3: CASSQGANSNQPQHF. The CDR3 DNA follows: TGCGCCAGCAGCCAAGGCGCGAATAGCAATCAGCCCCAGCATTTT.

The chain recombines TRBV5-4 with TRBJ2-3, with D hard to call. This CDR3 is built from 13 residues. Trimming took 1 base from V and 0 from J, leaving 3 bases between them. The V gene's germline CDR1 is SGHNT and CDR2 YYREEE (reference sequence). CDR3 sequence (DNA): TGTGCCAGCAGCTTGTCGAGCACAGATACGCAGTATTTT. Translated, it gives CASSLSSTDTQYF.

The J gene is TRBJ1-2, the V gene TRBV7-9; D uncertain. Germline CDR1 SEHNR, CDR2 FQNEAQ (reference sequence). With 5 bases removed from V and 2 bases from J, the gap between germline ends came to 6 bases. The CDR3 is 12 amino acids. The DNA of the CDR3 is TGTGCCAGCAGCCTAGGGAACTATGGCTACACCTTC. Amino acid sequence: CASSLGNYGYTF.

In its sample, this clone was seen once. This sequence joins TRBV5-1 and TRBJ2-3; D remains ambiguous. CDR1 is SGHRS and CDR2 is YFSETQ in the germline V gene. This CDR3 has 17 residues. V was shortened by 0 bases and J by 1 base, with 15 bases between the two germline ends. The CDR3 DNA reads TGCGCCAGCAGCTTGGACGGTACCTCCTTGGGCACAGATACGCAGTATTTT. It translates to CASSLDGTSLGTDTQYF.

The chain employs TRBV6-5 and TRBJ2-7; no clear D gene. The CDR3 is made up of 14 amino acids. Trimming took off 0 bases at V and 0 bases at J, with 6 bases between the two ends. Germline loops: CDR1 MNHEY, CDR2 SVGAGI. The CDR3 loop is CASSYSAGSYEQYF. For the CDR3, the DNA is TGTGCCAGCAGTTACTCGGCAGGCTCCTACGAGCAGTACTTC.

V usage is TRBV9 and J usage is TRBJ2-3; 12 bases agree with TRBD2. The ends lost 8 bases at V and 2 bases at J; junction bases unmatched: 3. This CDR3 comprises 14 residues. Germline CDR1 is SGDLS and CDR2 is YYNGEE. The CDR3 DNA follows: TGTGCCAGTGGACTAGCGGGGATCACAGATACGCAGTATTTT. It specifies CASGLAGITDTQYF. The full variable domain, rest sourced from reference TRBV9 and TRBJ2-3, is DSGVTQTPKHLITATGQRVTLRCSPRSGDLSVYWYQQSLDQGLQFLIQYYNGEERAKGNILERFSAQQFPDLHSELNLSSLELGDSALYFCASGLAGITDTQYFGPGTRLTVL.

The V call is TRBV6-1, the J call TRBJ2-7, with 8 bases aligning to TRBD1. This CDR3 has 13 amino acids. Germline values: CDR1 MNHNS, CDR2 SASEGT. Germline trimming cut 6 bases from V and 4 bases from J; bases unmatched to any gene: 5. CDR3 bases: TGTGCCAGCAGGCGGACAGGGAGGTACGAGCAGTACTTC. This codes for CASRRTGRYEQYF.

The chain joins TRBV5-1 to TRBJ2-3, with TRBD2 matching 8 bases. The germline gives CDR1 SGHRS, CDR2 YFSETQ. The CDR3 covers 15 residues. J gave up 10 bases and V 1 base, and 11 bases lay outside the gene matches. CDR3 nucleotide sequence: TGCGCCAGCAGCTTGTTTCGGGGAGCGGGGGAACCGCAGTATTTT. It codes for CASSLFRGAGEPQYF. Using reference TRBV5-1 and TRBJ2-3 for the parts outside the CDR3, the full variable domain is KAGVTQTPRYLIKTRGQQVTLSCSPISGHRSVSWYQQTPGQGLQFLFEYFSETQRNKGNFPGRFSGRQFSNSRSEMNVSTLELGDSALYLCASSLFRGAGEPQYFGPGTRLTVL.

The chain carries TRBV10-1 and TRBJ1-1; the D gene is possibly TRBD1 (5 bases). Germline CDR1 reads WNHNN; CDR2 reads SYGVQD (reference sequence). The CDR3 totals 13 residues. Trimming took off 5 bases at V and 11 bases at J, with 18 bases between the two ends. The CDR3 region is CASSIPGRGSAFF. CDR3 bases: TGCGCCAGCAGTATCCCCGGTAGGGGTTCGGCTTTCTTT.

The CDR3 region is CASVWDTSYEQYF. DNA of the CDR3: TGCGCCAGCGTCTGGGACACATCCTACGAGCAGTACTTC. The chain combines TRBV10-1 with TRBJ2-7; D is possibly TRBD1 (6 bases). The CDR3 spans 13 residues. V was shortened by 8 bases and J by 1 base, with 12 bases between the two germline ends. Germline assignment: CDR1 WNHNN and CDR2 SYGVQD (reference sequence).

This clone was picked up one time. This chain joins TRBV15 and TRBJ1-1, with TRBD1 as a possible D gene (6 bases). Between the trimmed V and J ends, which lost 3 bases and 10 bases, there was a span of 21 bases. This CDR3 has 15 amino acids. Germline values: CDR1 LNHNV, CDR2 YYDKDF (reference sequence). In DNA, the CDR3 is TGTGCCACCAGCAGGGGTAGGGACACCCCCTCGCGAGCTTTCTTT. The encoded protein is CATSRGRDTPSRAFF.